The entry below gives a single TCR beta chain sequence along with its context. Clones were sequenced by immunoSEQ multiplex PCR, and TCRdb holds only the in-frame ones, with some missing. The repertoire consists of about 180,000 clones, with roughly 92% occurring once and the leading ten covering roughly 1.3%. Trimming stripped 0 bases from V and 5 bases from J, with 11 bases between. Germline loops: CDR1 SGDLS, CDR2 YYNGEE. The CDR3 is 14 amino acids. The data originate from a study of control samples from healthy donors and cancer patients. What was sequenced was blood. This TCR derives from a young man in good health. This chain links TRBV9 with TRBJ2-5, with D unclear. The DNA of the CDR3 is TGTGCCAGCAGCGTAGAGGGTCGTCGGGAGACCCAGTACTTC. Protein product: CASSVEGRRETQYF. The whole variable domain, filled in from reference TRBV9 and TRBJ2-5, reads DSGVTQTPKHLITATGQRVTLRCSPRSGDLSVYWYQQSLDQGLQFLIQYYNGEERAKGNILERFSAQQFPDLHSELNLSSLELGDSALYFCASSVEGRRETQYFGPGTRLLVL.